What follows is one T cell receptor (beta chain) and its context. Its antigen is currently unknown. The entry originates in a study of CD8+ T cells in alopecia areata. Findings of the study overall: Normal scalp showed lower clonality than lesional scalp, especially alopecia totalis/universalis.

Lesional scalp punch biopsies and peripheral blood came from alopecia areata patients. Sequencing relied on a cDNA template that was reverse transcribed from extracted RNA. Sequenced by immunoSEQ multiplex PCR; TCRdb stores in-frame clones only, minus some. The table shows over 200,000 clones, with around 62% occurring only once. J gave up 14 bases and V 3 bases, and 14 bases lay outside the gene matches. Germline V gene sequence: CDR1 MGHDK, CDR2 SYGVNS. The length of the CDR3 is 14 residues. This chain uses TRBV25-1 with TRBJ2-3, with 7 bases aligning to TRBD1. This clonotype was sampled from a human donor with alopecia areata. The starting material was CD4+ T cells sorted from blood, obtained at week 0. The CDR3 bases are TGTGCCAGCAGTGACCAACCGACAGGGCCATCCCTGTATTTT. Translated: CASSDQPTGPSLYF.